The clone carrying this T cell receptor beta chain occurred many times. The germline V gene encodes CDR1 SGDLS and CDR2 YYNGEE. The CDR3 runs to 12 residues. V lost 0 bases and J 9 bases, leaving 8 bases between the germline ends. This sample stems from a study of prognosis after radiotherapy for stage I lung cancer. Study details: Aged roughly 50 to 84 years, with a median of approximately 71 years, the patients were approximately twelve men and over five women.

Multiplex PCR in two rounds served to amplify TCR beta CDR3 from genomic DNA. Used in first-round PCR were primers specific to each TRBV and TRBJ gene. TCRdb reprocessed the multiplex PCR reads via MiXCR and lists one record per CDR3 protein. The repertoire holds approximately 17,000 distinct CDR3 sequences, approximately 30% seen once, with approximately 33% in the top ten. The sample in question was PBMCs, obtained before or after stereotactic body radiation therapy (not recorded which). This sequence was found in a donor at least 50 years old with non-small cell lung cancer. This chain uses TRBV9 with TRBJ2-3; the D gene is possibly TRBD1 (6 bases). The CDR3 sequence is CASSVVGTTQYF. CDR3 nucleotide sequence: TGTGCCAGCAGCGTAGTCGGGACAACGCAGTATTTT.